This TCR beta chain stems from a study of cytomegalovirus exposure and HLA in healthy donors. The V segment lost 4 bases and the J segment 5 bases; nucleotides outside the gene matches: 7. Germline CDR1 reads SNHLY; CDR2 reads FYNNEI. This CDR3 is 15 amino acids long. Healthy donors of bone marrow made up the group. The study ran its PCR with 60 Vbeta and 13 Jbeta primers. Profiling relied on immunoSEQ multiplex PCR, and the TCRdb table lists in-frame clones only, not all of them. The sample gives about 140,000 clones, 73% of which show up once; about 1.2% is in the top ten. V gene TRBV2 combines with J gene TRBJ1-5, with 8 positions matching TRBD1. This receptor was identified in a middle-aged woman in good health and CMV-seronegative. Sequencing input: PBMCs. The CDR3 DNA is TGTGCCAGCAGTGCAGACAGGGGAAAGTATCAGCCCCAGCATTTT. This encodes CASSADRGKYQPQHF.